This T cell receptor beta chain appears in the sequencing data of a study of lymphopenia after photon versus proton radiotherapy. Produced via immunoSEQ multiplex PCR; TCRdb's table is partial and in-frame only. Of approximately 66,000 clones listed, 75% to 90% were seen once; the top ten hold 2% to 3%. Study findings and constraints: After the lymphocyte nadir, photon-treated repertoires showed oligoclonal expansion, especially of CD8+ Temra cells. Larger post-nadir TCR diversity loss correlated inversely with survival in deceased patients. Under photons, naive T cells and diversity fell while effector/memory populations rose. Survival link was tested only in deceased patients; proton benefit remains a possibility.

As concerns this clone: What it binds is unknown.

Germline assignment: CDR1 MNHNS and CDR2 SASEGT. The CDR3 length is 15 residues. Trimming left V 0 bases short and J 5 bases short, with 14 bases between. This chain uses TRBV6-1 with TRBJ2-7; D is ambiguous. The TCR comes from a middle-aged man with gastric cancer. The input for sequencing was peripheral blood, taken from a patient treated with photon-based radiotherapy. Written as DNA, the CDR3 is TGTGCCAGCAGTGAAGCCCTCTATAGACCGGACGAGCAGTACTTC. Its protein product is CASSEALYRPDEQYF.